This record concerns one TCR beta chain sequence. As yet, its antigen is unknown. The data originate from a study of shared clonotypes between healthy human individuals. At the level of the study: Participating donors consisted of two women and a few men aged 18 to 49. General observations from the study: In the sorted subsets, rarefaction showed sequencing was incomplete despite large depth. With a few donors compared, approximately 5.5% of naive CD4 clonotypes were shared.

Clones were sequenced by immunoSEQ multiplex PCR, and TCRdb holds only the in-frame ones, with some missing. This sample carries around 600,000 clones, 98% of them seen once, and the ten largest clones take 0.3%. The CDR3 runs to 14 residues. Looked up from germline, CDR1 is SGHNT and CDR2 is YYREEE (reference sequence). V was shortened by 2 bases and J by 0 bases, with 7 bases between the two germline ends. Only CD45RO-negative cells positively selected for CCR7 counted as naive CD8 cells, so terminally differentiated effector memory CD45RA+ cells were excluded. The chain carries TRBV5-4 and TRBJ2-3; D ambiguous. Sequencing was carried out using naive CD8+ T cells sorted from blood. This receptor was identified in a man aged 30 to 39 in good health. The CDR3 DNA reads as TGTGCCAGCAGCTTACAGATTAGCACAGATACGCAGTATTTT. Translated, it gives CASSLQISTDTQYF.